This TCR beta chain was captured in a study of T cell responses to AZD1222 COVID-19 vaccine. Findings and limits, study-wide: Unmutated regions of variants are reportedly targeted by nearly half of spike-specific TCRs. Clonal diversity may have been underestimated, and the donors were mostly white British, with more females than males. Seropositive at baseline were only a handful of AZD1222 recipients.

Generated by immunoSEQ multiplex PCR, the TCRdb table keeps only in-frame clones and is missing some. The top ten hold 1.6% of the sample, which has roughly 170,000 clones, 94% seen once. Points on this clone: As yet, its antigen is unknown.

Germline CDR1 SGHRS, CDR2 YFSETQ. Trimming pared 3 bases from V and 5 bases from J, leaving 11 bases between. CDR3 length: 14 amino acids. The V call is TRBV5-1, the J call TRBJ1-4; possible D gene TRBD1, 5 bases. The specimen was peripheral blood, collected 28 days after the second AZD1222 dose. The TCR originated in an adult who received the AZD1222 COVID-19 vaccine. CDR3 in DNA: TGCGCCAGCAGCTCTGGGCAGGGAAATGAAAAACTGTTTTTT. Encoded protein: CASSSGQGNEKLFF.